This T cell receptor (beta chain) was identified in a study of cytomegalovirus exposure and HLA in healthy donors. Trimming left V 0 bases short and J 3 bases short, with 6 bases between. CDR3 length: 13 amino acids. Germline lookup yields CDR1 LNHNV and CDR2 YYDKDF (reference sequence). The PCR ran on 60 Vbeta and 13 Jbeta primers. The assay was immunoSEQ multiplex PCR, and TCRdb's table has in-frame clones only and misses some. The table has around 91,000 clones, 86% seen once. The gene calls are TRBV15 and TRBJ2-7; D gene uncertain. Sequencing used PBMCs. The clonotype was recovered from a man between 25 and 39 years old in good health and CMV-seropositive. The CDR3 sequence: CATSRDRGYEQYF. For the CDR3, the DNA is TGTGCCACCAGCAGAGATCGAGGCTACGAGCAGTACTTC.